This TCR beta chain was identified during a study of cytomegalovirus exposure and HLA in healthy donors. Measured with immunoSEQ multiplex PCR; TCRdb has only the in-frame clones, and not every one. The table shows about 48,000 clones, with 88% occurring only once. In germline, CDR1 is MDHEN, CDR2 SYDVKM. V gave up 2 bases and J gave up 0 bases, with 8 bases separating them. The CDR3 has 15 residues. The sample comprised PBMCs. The chain employs TRBV28 and TRBJ1-5, with D hard to call. The sequence was collected from a woman younger than 45 in good health and CMV-seronegative. This CDR3 is CASSLGGYSNQPQHF. The CDR3 region has the DNA TGTGCCAGCAGTTTAGGCGGATATAGCAATCAGCCCCAGCATTTT. Based on the CDR3 plus reference TRBV28 and TRBJ1-5, the full variable domain is DVKVTQSSRYLVKRTGEKVFLECVQDMDHENMFWYRQDPGLGLRLIYFSYDVKMKEKGDIPEGYSVSREKKERFSLILESASTNQTSMYLCASSLGGYSNQPQHFGDGTRLSIL.